This TCR beta chain was captured by sequencing in a study of cytomegalovirus exposure and HLA in healthy donors. The study, taken as a whole, reports: Some public TCRs appeared in many individuals, while most sequences were rare. In a later analysis, TCR beta V- and J-gene trimming was associated with a missense DCLRE1C variant.

V lost 3 bases to trimming and J lost 2 bases; unmatched junction nucleotides: 4. The CDR3 has 16 residues. CDR1 SGHRS and CDR2 YFSETQ come from the germline V gene. As regards this clone: Its cognate antigen is unknown.

The PCR used 60 Vbeta and 13 Jbeta primers. Clones were read by immunoSEQ multiplex PCR, and TCRdb kept only the in-frame ones, dropping some. The data contain roughly 180,000 clones, almost 80% of them singletons. The clonotype was recovered from a man under 40 in good health and CMV-seronegative. This sequence joins TRBV5-1 and TRBJ2-6, with 8 bases matching TRBD1. The sequenced sample consisted of PBMCs. Here the CDR3 reads CASSSRGRTGANVLTF. CDR3 DNA sequence: TGCGCCAGCAGCTCCAGGGGGCGAACTGGGGCCAACGTCCTGACTTTC.